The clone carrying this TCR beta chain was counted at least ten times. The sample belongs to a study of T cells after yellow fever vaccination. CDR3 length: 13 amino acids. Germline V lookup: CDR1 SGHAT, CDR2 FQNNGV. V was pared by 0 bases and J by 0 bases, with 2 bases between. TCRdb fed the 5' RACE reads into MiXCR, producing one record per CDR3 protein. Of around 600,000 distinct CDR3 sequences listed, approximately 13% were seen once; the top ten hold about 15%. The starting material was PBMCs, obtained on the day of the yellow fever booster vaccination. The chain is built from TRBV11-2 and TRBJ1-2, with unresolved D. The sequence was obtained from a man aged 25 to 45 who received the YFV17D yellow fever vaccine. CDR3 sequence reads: CASSLDSNYGYTF. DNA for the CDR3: TGTGCCAGCAGCTTAGATTCTAACTATGGCTACACCTTC.